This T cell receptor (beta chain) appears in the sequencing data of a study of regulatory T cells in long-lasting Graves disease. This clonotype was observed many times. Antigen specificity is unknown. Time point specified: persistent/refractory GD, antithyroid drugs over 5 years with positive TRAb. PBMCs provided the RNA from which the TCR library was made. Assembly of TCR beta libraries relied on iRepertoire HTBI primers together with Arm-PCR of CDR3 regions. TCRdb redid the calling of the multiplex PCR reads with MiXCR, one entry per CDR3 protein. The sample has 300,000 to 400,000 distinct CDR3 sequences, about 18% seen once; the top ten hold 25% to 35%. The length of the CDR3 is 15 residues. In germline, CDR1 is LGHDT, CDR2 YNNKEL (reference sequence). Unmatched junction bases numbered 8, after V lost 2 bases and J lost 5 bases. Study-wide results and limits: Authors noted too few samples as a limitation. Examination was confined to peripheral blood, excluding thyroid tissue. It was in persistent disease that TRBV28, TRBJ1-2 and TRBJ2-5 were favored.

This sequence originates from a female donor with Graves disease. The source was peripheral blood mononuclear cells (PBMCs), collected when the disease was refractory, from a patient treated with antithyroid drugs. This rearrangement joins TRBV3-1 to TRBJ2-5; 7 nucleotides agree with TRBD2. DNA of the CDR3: TGTGCCAGCAGCCAACGAACTAGCGCTGGGGAGACCCAGTACTTC. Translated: CASSQRTSAGETQYF.